What follows are 21 T cell receptor beta chains derived from one specimen sequenced in a study of blood T cells in healthy people across ages. Primers used in a second PCR of about 6 to 12 cycles were a sample-barcoded 5' primer and a J-beta primer mix. TCRdb recomputed calls from the 5' RACE reads with MiXCR, one row per CDR3 protein. The data contain around 900,000 distinct CDR3 sequences, around 30% of them singletons. Input material: blood. The receptors were sampled from a woman of 80 years or more in good health.

The genes are TRBV11-2 and TRBJ2-1; 7 bases are shared with TRBD2. This CDR3 is 15 amino acids long. Germline V gene sequence: CDR1 SGHAT, CDR2 FQNNGV. V was pared by 3 bases and J by 0 bases, with 2 bases of the junction left unmatched. Here the CDR3 DNA reads TGTGCCAGCAGCTTGCAGCGGGGCTCCTACAATGAGCAGTTCTTC. This translates into CASSLQRGSYNEQFF.

The sample holds one count of this clonotype. A much larger clone lies a single base off, so this may be a read error. J is TRBJ2-7 and V is TRBV27, with 8 nucleotides matching TRBD1. With V trimmed by 7 bases and J by 4 bases, 6 bases remained unmatched. Germline loops: CDR1 MNHEY, CDR2 SMNVEV (reference sequence). This CDR3 is built from 13 residues. CDR3 bases: TGTGCCAGCAATAAGGGACAGGATTACGAGCAGTACTTC. This gives the protein CASNKGQDYEQYF.

This clonotype showed up just a few times. Given a much more abundant clone one base away, this may be a read error. The V gene is TRBV12-3 or TRBV12-4, the J gene TRBJ2-7; 10 bases fit TRBD1. CDR3 length: 15 amino acids. V dropped 3 bases and J dropped 8; count of bases not matched to a gene: 10. The CDR3 bases are TGTGCCAGCAGTTTTAGGTTCGGGACAGGGGTAAAGCAGTACTTC. Encoded protein: CASSFRFGTGVKQYF.

This clonotype occurred many times. The chain recombines TRBV9 with TRBJ1-2; D is unresolved. V lost 3 bases, J lost 2 bases, and 14 bases lay in between. Per germline, CDR1 SGDLS and CDR2 YYNGEE. This CDR3 spans 15 amino acids. The CDR3 protein is CASSEWSILNYGYTF. Here the CDR3 DNA reads TGTGCCAGCAGCGAGTGGTCTATATTGAACTATGGCTACACCTTC.

V is TRBV10-1 and J is TRBJ2-2, with a tentative D call TRBD1 (5 bases). The CDR3 sequence is 14 residues long. V gave up 6 bases and J gave up 0 bases, with 8 bases separating them. Looked up from germline, CDR1 is WNHNN and CDR2 is SYGVQD (reference sequence). Here the CDR3 DNA reads TGCGCCAGCAGAGGGGCTTCGAACACCGGGGAGCTGTTTTTT. This encodes CASRGASNTGELFF.

This clonotype has more than one count but fewer than ten. This chain links TRBV9 with TRBJ1-1; the D is unclear. Per germline, CDR1 SGDLS and CDR2 YYNGEE. Trimming removed 3 bases at V and 2 bases at J, with 20 bases between. CDR3 length: 17 amino acids. CDR3 sequence: CASSEKRIPGSNTEAFF. The CDR3 region has the DNA TGTGCCAGCAGCGAAAAAAGGATCCCCGGGAGTAACACTGAAGCTTTCTTT. Full variable domain (remainder filled in from reference TRBV9 and TRBJ1-1): DSGVTQTPKHLITATGQRVTLRCSPRSGDLSVYWYQQSLDQGLQFLIQYYNGEERAKGNILERFSAQQFPDLHSELNLSSLELGDSALYFCASSEKRIPGSNTEAFFGQGTRLTVV.

To note about this clonotype: Possible read error: a much larger clone is one base away. The rearrangement uses TRBV20-1 and TRBJ2-1, with unresolved D. CDR1 DFQATT and CDR2 SNEGSKA come from the germline V gene (reference sequence). The CDR3 covers 16 residues. The V end lost 6 bases, the J end lost 0 bases, and 18 bases lay between the germline ends. CDR3 sequence reads: CSARSLASDSYNEQFF. For the CDR3, the DNA is TGCAGTGCCCGGAGCCTCGCGAGCGACTCCTACAATGAGCAGTTCTTC.

This clonotype has just one count. A clone one base away is much larger, so this may be a read error. The chain carries TRBV30 and TRBJ1-2; D is possibly TRBD1 (5 bases). Germline-derived CDR1 and CDR2 are GTSNPN and SVGIG (reference sequence). This CDR3 region has 15 residues. The V end lost 0 bases, the J end lost 8 bases, and 19 bases lay between the germline ends. The CDR3 DNA sequence: TGTGCCTGGAGTGTCGGGCAGGGCCTGGCTGACGGCTACACCTTC. Protein product: CAWSVGQGLADGYTF.

J is TRBJ2-4 and V is TRBV20-1, with 12 bases fitting TRBD1. Germline V gene lookup returns CDR1 DFQATT and CDR2 SNEGSKA (reference sequence). CDR3 size: 16 residues. The junction had 5 bases not matched to a gene; V was cut back by 5 bases and J by 0 bases. The CDR3 loop is CSALGQGALAKNIQYF. The CDR3 region has the DNA TGCAGTGCTCTGGGACAGGGGGCCTTAGCCAAAAACATTCAGTACTTC.

As regards this clonotype: Since a much larger clone is just one base distant, this may be a read error. The chain uses TRBV27 and TRBJ1-2; perhaps TRBD1 as D (6 bases). Trimming removed 4 bases from V and 7 bases from J, with 19 bases in between. Germline V gene lookup returns CDR1 MNHEY and CDR2 SMNVEV (reference sequence). The CDR3 covers 15 residues. CDR3 residues: CASSSLSGVIRGYTF. In DNA, the CDR3 is TGTGCCAGCAGTTCTTTGTCAGGGGTAATCCGTGGCTACACCTTC.

This clonotype has at least ten counts. The J gene is TRBJ1-2, the V gene TRBV7-9, with D uncertain. With 4 bases removed from V and 1 base from J, the gap between germline ends came to 10 bases. Germline lookup yields CDR1 SEHNR and CDR2 FQNEAQ (reference sequence). There are 14 residues in the CDR3. The DNA of the CDR3 is TGTGCCAGCAGCTCTTCAACGGGTAACTATGGCTACACCTTC. It codes for CASSSSTGNYGYTF. The entire variable domain, with the rest obtained from reference TRBV7-9 and TRBJ1-2, is as follows: DTGVSQNPRHKITKRGQNVTFRCDPISEHNRLYWYRQTLGQGPEFLTYFQNEAQLEKSRLLSDRFSAERPKGSFSTLEIQRTEQGDSAMYLCASSSSTGNYGYTFGSGTRLTVV.

At least ten counts were recorded for this clonotype. The chain links TRBV7-6 to TRBJ2-1; a possible D gene is TRBD2 (6 bases). The V and J ends lost 5 bases and 6 bases respectively, with 14 bases between them. CDR1 is SGHVS, CDR2 FNYEAQ, per germline. CDR3 length: 14 amino acids. CDR3 sequence reads: CASSTQTRGNEQFF. DNA for the CDR3: TGTGCCAGCAGCACGCAGACTAGAGGCAATGAGCAGTTCTTC.

This clonotype came up many times. V usage is TRBV7-2 and J usage is TRBJ1-5; 10 bases agree with TRBD1. V lost 5 bases and J lost 6; bases outside the gene matches: 4. The germline gives CDR1 SGHTA, CDR2 FQGNSA. The CDR3 has 14 residues. This CDR3 reads CASSDGTGAQPQHF. CDR3 coding DNA: TGTGCCAGCAGCGATGGGACAGGGGCTCAGCCCCAGCATTTT.

This clonotype has a count of ten or more. The V call is TRBV4-3, the J call TRBJ2-7; TRBD2 agrees at 7 bases. Germline-derived CDR1 and CDR2 are LGHNA and YSLEER. V lost 3 bases to trimming and J lost 0 bases; unmatched junction nucleotides: 5. The CDR3 length is 15 residues. The chain's CDR3 is CASSHAGGNSYEQYF. Here the CDR3 DNA reads TGCGCCAGCAGCCACGCCGGGGGGAACTCCTACGAGCAGTACTTC.

The chain couples TRBV6-5 to TRBJ2-4; 7 positions match TRBD2. CDR1 MNHEY and CDR2 SVGAGI come from the germline V gene. V trimming: 2 bases; J trimming: 11 bases; junction bases outside the gene matches: 12. The CDR3 has 15 amino acids. CDR3 in amino acids: CASSYSGTGRGFQYF. As DNA, the CDR3 is TGTGCCAGCAGTTACAGCGGGACCGGTCGGGGGTTTCAGTACTTC.

This chain uses TRBV20-1 with TRBJ2-4, with a possible D match to TRBD1 (5 bases). The ends were cut back, 3 bases at V and 1 base at J, with 7 bases in the middle. Germline assignment: CDR1 DFQATT and CDR2 SNEGSKA (reference sequence). This CDR3 region has 13 residues. CDR3 loop: CSASAGAKNIQYF. The CDR3 DNA sequence: TGCAGTGCTAGCGCAGGGGCCAAAAACATTCAGTACTTC.

The chain joins TRBV10-2 to TRBJ1-4; unclear D gene. Germline loops: CDR1 WSHSY, CDR2 SAAADI. V was shortened by 0 bases and J by 0 bases, with 5 bases between the two germline ends. This CDR3 has 15 residues. The CDR3 reads CASSESVATNEKLFF. CDR3 DNA: TGCGCCAGCAGTGAGTCGGTTGCAACTAATGAAAAACTGTTTTTT.

The chain has TRBV27 and TRBJ1-6; D possibly corresponds to TRBD1 (6 bases). V lost 8 bases to trimming and J lost 8 bases, with 13 bases between them. Germline lookup yields CDR1 MNHEY and CDR2 SMNVEV (reference sequence). This CDR3 has 13 amino acids. The CDR3 is CASGRGRDSPLHF. In DNA, the CDR3 is TGTGCCAGCGGGAGGGGGAGGGATTCACCCCTCCACTTT.

As regards this clonotype: The junction departs from germline at one end; a sequencing error may be responsible. The chain recombines TRBV6-1 with TRBJ2-1; 12 bases align to TRBD2. The CDR3 extends over 15 amino acids. CDR1 and CDR2 from the germline V gene are MNHNS and SASEGT. CDR3 loop: CASRVLAGGYNEQFF. The CDR3 nucleotides read TGTGCCAGCAGGGTACTAGCGGGGGGCTACAACGAGCAGTTCTTC.

The V and J genes are TRBV6-5 and TRBJ2-1; 7 bases are a match to TRBD1. Germline loops: CDR1 MNHEY, CDR2 SVGAGI. The junction had 11 bases not matched to a gene; V was cut back by 6 bases and J by 6 bases. CDR3 size: 15 residues. The CDR3 sequence is CASSLQKGTVNEQFF. The CDR3 DNA is TGTGCCAGCAGCCTGCAAAAAGGGACAGTCAATGAGCAGTTCTTC.

This clonotype was counted many times. The J gene is TRBJ2-7, the V gene TRBV11-2; D not certain. CDR1 and CDR2 from the germline V gene are SGHAT and FQNNGV. There are 13 residues in the CDR3. Trimming cost V 0 bases and J 4 bases, with 7 bases left between them. This CDR3 is CASSLETQYEQYF. Here the CDR3 DNA reads TGTGCCAGCAGCTTAGAAACCCAGTACGAGCAGTACTTC. Supplemented by reference TRBV11-2 and TRBJ2-7, the full variable domain reads EAGVAQSPRYKIIEKRQSVAFWCNPISGHATLYWYQQILGQGPKLLIQFQNNGVVDDSQLPKDRFSAERLKGVDSTLKIQPAKLEDSAVYLCASSLETQYEQYFGPGTRLTVT.